This is a list of T cell receptor beta chains from one sample in a study of blood T cell repertoires in COVID-19. The protocol was immunoSEQ multiplex PCR, while the TCRdb copy is restricted to in-frame clones and leaves out a portion. The table includes about 120,000 clones, roughly 80% detected once. Material for sequencing was peripheral blood. The receptors come from a human donor in a cohort sampled during active COVID-19. Both conserved end residues are part of each CDR3. Each record gives: CDR3 length, clone size, D gene, J gene, V gene, CDR3 protein, CDR3 DNA. D genes are given only for firm matches. Size is omitted from some rows. Given values are once, few, many or a class for expanded clones.

16 NA TRBD2 TRBJ2-7 TRBV5-1 CASRRLAGELSGEQYF TGCGCCAGCAGACGACTAGCGGGGGAGCTGAGTGGAGAGCAGTACTTC
15 NA TRBD2 TRBJ2-1 TRBV3-1/TRBV3-2 CASSPSGGAYNEQFF TGTGCCAGCAGCCCTAGCGGGGGGGCCTACAATGAGCAGTTCTTC
16 once NA TRBJ2-4 TRBV15 CATSRVGQGTKNIQYF TGTGCCACCAGCAGAGTAGGGCAGGGGACCAAAAACATTCAGTACTTC
15 few TRBD1 TRBJ1-1 TRBV4-1 CASSHRDSLDTEAFF TGCGCCAGCAGCCATAGGGACAGCCTCGACACTGAAGCTTTCTTT
16 once NA TRBJ1-3 TRBV5-1 CASSLAPLSSGNTIYF TGCGCCAGCAGCTTGGCCCCACTTAGCTCTGGAAACACCATATATTTT
14 NA NA TRBJ1-3 TRBV4-2 CASSQGRAGNTIYF TGTGCCAGCAGCCAAGGCAGGGCAGGAAACACCATATATTTT
13 NA TRBD1 TRBJ2-5 TRBV19 CASNTQGSETQYF TGTGCCAGTAACACACAGGGGAGTGAGACCCAGTACTTC
14 NA TRBD1 TRBJ1-2 TRBV6-2/TRBV6-3 CASSDSGTGDGYTF TGTGCCAGCAGTGACTCCGGGACAGGGGATGGCTACACCTTC
15 NA TRBD1 TRBJ2-5 TRBV5-1 CASSTGTVTQETQYF TGCGCCAGCAGCACTGGGACAGTAACTCAAGAGACCCAGTACTTC
14 NA NA TRBJ1-1 TRBV5-1 CASSLDNRDTEAFF TGCGCCAGCAGCTTGGATAACAGAGACACTGAAGCTTTCTTT
15 NA TRBD1 TRBJ2-5 TRBV5-4 CASSTGQGRQETQYF TGTGCCAGCAGCACGGGACAGGGTCGACAAGAGACCCAGTACTTC
13 few NA TRBJ1-1 TRBV6-5 CASSRTENTEAFF TGTGCCAGCAGTCGGACAGAGAACACTGAAGCTTTCTTT
18 NA NA TRBJ2-6 TRBV25-1 CASSEFGSNRAGANVLTF TGTGCCAGCAGTGAGTTCGGTTCAAACAGGGCTGGGGCCAACGTCCTGACTTTC
15 NA TRBD1 TRBJ2-5 TRBV6-5 CASSTRGQGMGTQYF TGTGCCAGCAGTACGAGGGGACAGGGGATGGGGACCCAGTACTTC
14 NA NA TRBJ2-3 TRBV11-2 CASSLVPITDTQYF TGTGCCAGCTCACTAGTCCCAATCACAGATACGCAGTATTTT
14 NA NA TRBJ1-4 TRBV3-1/TRBV3-2 CASSHGATNEKLFF TGTGCCAGCAGCCACGGAGCAACTAATGAAAAACTGTTTTTT
12 NA NA TRBJ1-2 TRBV3-1/TRBV3-2 CASSLGTVGYTF TGTGCCAGCAGCCTCGGGACTGTCGGCTACACCTTC
13 NA TRBD2 TRBJ2-5 TRBV7-2 CASSSGLARTQYF TGTGCCAGCAGCTCCGGACTAGCGAGGACCCAGTACTTC
15 NA NA TRBJ2-3 TRBV7-2 CASGPQKSSTDTQYF TGTGCCAGCGGCCCACAGAAATCAAGCACAGATACGCAGTATTTT
16 NA TRBD2 TRBJ2-1 TRBV11-3 CASSPWTSGGYNEQFF TGTGCCAGCAGCCCCTGGACTAGCGGGGGATACAATGAGCAGTTCTTC
18 NA TRBD2 TRBJ2-2 TRBV3-1/TRBV3-2 CASSPATSGGGYTGELFF TGTGCCAGCAGCCCTGCAACTAGCGGGGGGGGTTACACCGGGGAGCTGTTTTTT
18 NA TRBD2 TRBJ2-2 TRBV24-1 CATSDPKLAGGWTGELFF TGTGCCACCAGTGATCCCAAACTAGCGGGGGGATGGACCGGGGAGCTGTTTTTT
14 NA TRBD1 TRBJ2-3 TRBV24-1 CATSPGQGTDTQYF TGTGCCACCAGCCCGGGACAGGGGACAGATACGCAGTATTTT
15 NA NA TRBJ2-3 TRBV18 CASSPRQLSTDTQYF TGTGCCAGCTCACCGCGACAGCTTAGCACAGATACGCAGTATTTT
15 NA TRBD2 TRBJ2-5 TRBV6-2/TRBV6-3 CASSGWTSGAETQYF TGTGCCAGCAGTGGTTGGACTAGCGGGGCGGAGACCCAGTACTTC
17 few NA TRBJ2-7 TRBV7-2 CASSSYSSPATSYEQYF TGTGCCAGCAGCTCATACTCGAGCCCGGCGACTAGCTACGAGCAGTACTTC
17 once TRBD2 TRBJ2-3 TRBV4-1 CASSPWTSGGDEDTQYF TGCGCCAGCAGCCCGTGGACTAGCGGGGGGGATGAAGATACGCAGTATTTT
13 NA TRBD2 TRBJ2-3 TRBV10-3 CAIAASGTDTQYF TGTGCCATCGCGGCTAGCGGTACAGATACGCAGTATTTT
14 NA TRBD1 TRBJ2-3 TRBV7-9 CASSRTGGADTQYF TGTGCCAGCAGCCGGACAGGGGGCGCAGATACGCAGTATTTT
14 NA TRBD1 TRBJ1-2 TRBV2 CASSSTGTGGGYTF TGTGCCAGCAGTTCAACCGGGACAGGCGGGGGCTACACCTTC
14 NA TRBD1 TRBJ2-7 TRBV5-1 CASSFGQGVHEQYF TGCGCCAGCAGCTTCGGACAGGGGGTCCACGAGCAGTACTTC
17 NA NA TRBJ1-1 TRBV4-1 CASSQRGPGHSNTEAFF TGCGCCAGCAGCCAAAGGGGTCCGGGACATTCGAACACTGAAGCTTTCTTT
15 NA NA TRBJ1-1 TRBV6-5 CASSPLVGREVGAFF TGTGCCAGCAGTCCCCTGGTGGGGAGGGAGGTTGGGGCTTTCTTT